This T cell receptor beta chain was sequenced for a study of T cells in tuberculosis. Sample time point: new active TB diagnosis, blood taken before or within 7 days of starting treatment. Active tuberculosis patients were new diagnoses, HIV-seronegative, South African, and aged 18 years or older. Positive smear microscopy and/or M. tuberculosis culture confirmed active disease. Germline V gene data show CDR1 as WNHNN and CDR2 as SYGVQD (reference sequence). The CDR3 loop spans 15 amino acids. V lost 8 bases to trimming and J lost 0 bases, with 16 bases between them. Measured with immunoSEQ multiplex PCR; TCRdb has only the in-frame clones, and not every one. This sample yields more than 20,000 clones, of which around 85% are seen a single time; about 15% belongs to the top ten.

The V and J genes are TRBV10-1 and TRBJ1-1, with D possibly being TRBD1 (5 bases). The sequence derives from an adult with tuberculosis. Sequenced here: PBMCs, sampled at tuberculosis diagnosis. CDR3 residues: CASLGGRAMNTEAFF. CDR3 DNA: TGCGCCAGCCTGGGGGGGAGGGCGATGAACACTGAAGCTTTCTTT.